These T cell receptor beta chains were read from a single sample in a study of T cell responses to AZD1222 COVID-19 vaccine. Profiled with immunoSEQ multiplex PCR; TCRdb holds only in-frame clones, not every one. The sample lists more than 150,000 clones, 85% to 95% occurring once. Sequenced material: peripheral blood, taken on day 0 of AZD1222 vaccination. The receptors stem from an adult in good health. The CDR3 runs from the conserved cysteine through the conserved F or W. Each record gives: CDR3 protein, CDR3 DNA, CDR3 length, clone size, D gene, V gene, J gene. D genes are given only for firm matches. Part of the rows lack a size; the others show once, few, many or a class for expanded clones.

CDR3aa: CASSLFGGRADPYEQYF
CDR3nt: TGCGCCAGCAGCTTGTTCGGGGGGCGGGCAGACCCCTACGAGCAGTACTTC
len: 17
abundance: NA
d_gene: NA
v_gene: TRBV5-1
j_gene: TRBJ2-7

CDR3aa: CASSREVGDYGYTF
CDR3nt: TGTGCCAGCAGTCGGGAGGTGGGAGACTATGGCTACACCTTC
len: 14
abundance: NA
d_gene: NA
v_gene: TRBV5-5
j_gene: TRBJ1-2

CDR3aa: CATSARQQNTEAFF
CDR3nt: TGTGCCACCAGCGCCCGACAGCAGAACACTGAAGCTTTCTTT
len: 14
abundance: few
d_gene: NA
v_gene: TRBV15
j_gene: TRBJ1-1

CDR3aa: CASSSLQETQYF
CDR3nt: TGCGCCAGCAGCTCACTCCAAGAGACCCAGTACTTC
len: 12
abundance: NA
d_gene: NA
v_gene: TRBV5-1
j_gene: TRBJ2-5

CDR3aa: CASSGSGNTGELFF
CDR3nt: TGTGCCAGCAGTGGGAGCGGTAACACCGGGGAGCTGTTTTTT
len: 14
abundance: NA
d_gene: NA
v_gene: TRBV7-3
j_gene: TRBJ2-2

CDR3aa: CASSPFGKSNQPQHF
CDR3nt: TGTGCCAGCAGCCCATTTGGCAAGAGCAATCAGCCCCAGCATTTT
len: 15
abundance: NA
d_gene: NA
v_gene: TRBV5-8
j_gene: TRBJ1-5

CDR3aa: CATSRGQGLGGEQYF
CDR3nt: TGTGCCACCAGCAGAGGCCAGGGATTGGGGGGGGAGCAGTACTTC
len: 15
abundance: NA
d_gene: TRBD2
v_gene: TRBV15
j_gene: TRBJ2-7

CDR3aa: CASSWGGIARGRAFF
CDR3nt: TGTGCCAGCAGCTGGGGGGGGATTGCTCGCGGGAGAGCTTTCTTT
len: 15
abundance: NA
d_gene: NA
v_gene: TRBV11-2
j_gene: TRBJ1-1

CDR3aa: CSASEQGNARDEQYF
CDR3nt: TGCAGTGCTAGTGAACAGGGAAATGCGCGGGACGAGCAGTACTTC
len: 15
abundance: NA
d_gene: NA
v_gene: TRBV20-1
j_gene: TRBJ2-7

CDR3aa: CASSPTPGPGEQYF
CDR3nt: TGTGCCAGCAGCCCTACTCCGGGACCGGGCGAGCAGTACTTC
len: 14
abundance: NA
d_gene: NA
v_gene: TRBV5-5
j_gene: TRBJ2-7

CDR3aa: CASSLNRAGNTIYF
CDR3nt: TGTGCCAGCAGCTTGAACAGGGCTGGAAACACCATATATTTT
len: 14
abundance: NA
d_gene: NA
v_gene: TRBV11-2
j_gene: TRBJ1-3

CDR3aa: CATSDSRQGGTGELFF
CDR3nt: TGTGCCACCAGTGATTCGCGGCAGGGCGGCACCGGGGAGCTGTTTTTT
len: 16
abundance: NA
d_gene: NA
v_gene: TRBV24-1
j_gene: TRBJ2-2

CDR3aa: CASSVAMTGGNYGYTF
CDR3nt: TGTGCCAGCAGCGTAGCTATGACAGGGGGTAACTATGGCTACACCTTC
len: 16
abundance: once
d_gene: TRBD1
v_gene: TRBV9
j_gene: TRBJ1-2

CDR3aa: CASSLGPTPYQPQHF
CDR3nt: TGTGCCAGCAGCTTGGGCCCCACCCCCTATCAGCCCCAGCATTTT
len: 15
abundance: NA
d_gene: NA
v_gene: TRBV5-5
j_gene: TRBJ1-5

CDR3aa: CASSWGGPYGYTF
CDR3nt: TGTGCCAGCAGTTGGGGGGGGCCCTATGGCTACACCTTC
len: 13
abundance: NA
d_gene: NA
v_gene: TRBV28
j_gene: TRBJ1-2

CDR3aa: CASSPPFLAGGSGELFF
CDR3nt: TGTGCCAGCTCACCACCGTTTCTAGCGGGAGGCTCCGGGGAGCTGTTTTTT
len: 17
abundance: NA
d_gene: TRBD2
v_gene: TRBV18
j_gene: TRBJ2-2

CDR3aa: CASSPHQLDTQYF
CDR3nt: TGTGCCAGCAGTCCTCATCAGCTGGATACGCAGTATTTT
len: 13
abundance: NA
d_gene: NA
v_gene: TRBV27
j_gene: TRBJ2-3

CDR3aa: CASSSPGEYF
CDR3nt: TGTGCCAGCAGCTCCCCCGGAGAGTACTTC
len: 10
abundance: NA
d_gene: NA
v_gene: TRBV27
j_gene: TRBJ2-7

CDR3aa: CASSERKRTGGGYTF
CDR3nt: TGTGCCAGCAGTGAAAGGAAAAGGACAGGTGGTGGCTACACCTTC
len: 15
abundance: NA
d_gene: TRBD1
v_gene: TRBV25-1
j_gene: TRBJ1-2

CDR3aa: CASSRRDASYEQYF
CDR3nt: TGTGCCAGCAGCCGCCGGGACGCGTCCTACGAGCAGTACTTC
len: 14
abundance: NA
d_gene: NA
v_gene: TRBV7-9
j_gene: TRBJ2-7

CDR3aa: CASRPQGATEAFF
CDR3nt: TGTGCCAGCAGACCACAGGGCGCGACTGAAGCTTTCTTT
len: 13
abundance: NA
d_gene: NA
v_gene: TRBV6-5
j_gene: TRBJ1-1

CDR3aa: CASSQNPQGARGYTF
CDR3nt: TGCGCCAGCAGCCAAAATCCACAGGGGGCGCGCGGCTACACCTTC
len: 15
abundance: NA
d_gene: TRBD1
v_gene: TRBV4-1
j_gene: TRBJ1-2

CDR3aa: CASQEGYEQYF
CDR3nt: TGCGCCAGCCAGGAAGGATACGAGCAGTACTTC
len: 11
abundance: NA
d_gene: NA
v_gene: TRBV10-1
j_gene: TRBJ2-7

CDR3aa: CASSESTSGYTQYF
CDR3nt: TGCGCCAGCAGTGAATCGACTAGCGGATATACGCAGTATTTT
len: 14
abundance: NA
d_gene: TRBD2
v_gene: TRBV10-1
j_gene: TRBJ2-3

CDR3aa: CASSSHTHTDTQYF
CDR3nt: TGTGCCAGCAGCTCCCACACACACACAGATACGCAGTATTTT
len: 14
abundance: NA
d_gene: NA
v_gene: TRBV5-4
j_gene: TRBJ2-3

CDR3aa: CATSRERGGGYEQYF
CDR3nt: TGTGCCACCAGCAGAGAACGAGGCGGGGGCTACGAGCAGTACTTC
len: 15
abundance: NA
d_gene: TRBD2
v_gene: TRBV15
j_gene: TRBJ2-7

CDR3aa: CASSYTPVNSNQPQHF
CDR3nt: TGTGCCAGCAGTTACACCCCGGTTAATAGCAATCAGCCCCAGCATTTT
len: 16
abundance: NA
d_gene: NA
v_gene: TRBV6-5
j_gene: TRBJ1-5

CDR3aa: CASSSGNTEAFF
CDR3nt: TGTGCCAGCAGTTCAGGGAACACTGAAGCTTTCTTT
len: 12
abundance: NA
d_gene: NA
v_gene: TRBV12-3/TRBV12-4
j_gene: TRBJ1-1

CDR3aa: CASSSAANEKLFF
CDR3nt: TGTGCCAGCAGCTCCGCGGCTAATGAAAAACTGTTTTTT
len: 13
abundance: once
d_gene: NA
v_gene: TRBV5-5
j_gene: TRBJ1-4

CDR3aa: CASSPVADLGTDTQYF
CDR3nt: TGCGCCAGCAGCCCTGTAGCCGACCTTGGCACAGATACGCAGTATTTT
len: 16
abundance: NA
d_gene: NA
v_gene: TRBV5-1
j_gene: TRBJ2-3

CDR3aa: CSVSQGTLSTEAFF
CDR3nt: TGCAGCGTTTCCCAGGGTACCTTAAGCACTGAAGCTTTCTTT
len: 14
abundance: once
d_gene: NA
v_gene: TRBV29-1
j_gene: TRBJ1-1

CDR3aa: CAIRTRLAGTQETQYF
CDR3nt: TGTGCCATCAGGACCAGACTAGCGGGGACCCAAGAGACCCAGTACTTC
len: 16
abundance: NA
d_gene: TRBD2
v_gene: TRBV10-3
j_gene: TRBJ2-5

CDR3aa: CASSQSDSGPQHF
CDR3nt: TGTGCCAGCAGCCAAAGCGACTCGGGGCCCCAGCATTTT
len: 13
abundance: once
d_gene: NA
v_gene: TRBV3-1/TRBV3-2
j_gene: TRBJ1-5

CDR3aa: CASSPYQSGYTF
CDR3nt: TGCGCCAGCAGCCCCTATCAGTCGGGCTACACCTTC
len: 12
abundance: NA
d_gene: NA
v_gene: TRBV5-1
j_gene: TRBJ1-2

CDR3aa: CASNGGSTWGAEAFF
CDR3nt: TGTGCCAGCAACGGGGGCTCCACATGGGGCGCTGAAGCTTTCTTT
len: 15
abundance: NA
d_gene: NA
v_gene: TRBV6-5
j_gene: TRBJ1-1

CDR3aa: CASSSPRPLTGDNYGYTF
CDR3nt: TGTGCCAGCAGCTCTCCTAGGCCCTTGACAGGGGATAACTATGGCTACACCTTC
len: 18
abundance: NA
d_gene: TRBD1
v_gene: TRBV7-9
j_gene: TRBJ1-2

CDR3aa: CASSLPLLDTQYF
CDR3nt: TGTGCCAGCAGCTTGCCCTTGTTAGATACGCAGTATTTT
len: 13
abundance: NA
d_gene: NA
v_gene: TRBV7-9
j_gene: TRBJ2-3

CDR3aa: CASGFYLSGSSYNEQFF
CDR3nt: TGTGCTAGTGGTTTCTATCTTAGCGGGAGCTCCTACAATGAGCAGTTCTTC
len: 17
abundance: NA
d_gene: TRBD2
v_gene: TRBV12-5
j_gene: TRBJ2-1

CDR3aa: CSVVAAGQGKTEAFF
CDR3nt: TGCAGCGTGGTAGCGGCGGGACAGGGGAAGACTGAAGCTTTCTTT
len: 15
abundance: NA
d_gene: TRBD1
v_gene: TRBV29-1
j_gene: TRBJ1-1

CDR3aa: CASSSDPKNEKLFF
CDR3nt: TGTGCCAGCAGCTCAGACCCTAAAAATGAAAAACTGTTTTTT
len: 14
abundance: NA
d_gene: NA
v_gene: TRBV11-2
j_gene: TRBJ1-4

CDR3aa: CASSPGTGGFGYTF
CDR3nt: TGTGCCAGCAGCCCCGGGACAGGGGGTTTTGGCTACACCTTC
len: 14
abundance: NA
d_gene: TRBD1
v_gene: TRBV7-8
j_gene: TRBJ1-2

CDR3aa: CASSQDRGGYGYTF
CDR3nt: TGCGCCAGCAGCCAAGATCGGGGCGGTTATGGCTACACCTTC
len: 14
abundance: NA
d_gene: NA
v_gene: TRBV4-1
j_gene: TRBJ1-2

CDR3aa: CATAAGGGYEQYF
CDR3nt: TGTGCCACCGCAGCGGGGGGGGGCTACGAGCAGTACTTC
len: 13
abundance: NA
d_gene: TRBD2
v_gene: TRBV24-1
j_gene: TRBJ2-7

CDR3aa: CASKGEGSMNTEAFF
CDR3nt: TGTGCCAGTAAAGGGGAGGGCAGCATGAACACTGAAGCTTTCTTT
len: 15
abundance: NA
d_gene: NA
v_gene: TRBV19
j_gene: TRBJ1-1

CDR3aa: CASIRDASSGNTIYF
CDR3nt: TGTGCCAGTATCCGGGACGCCTCCTCTGGAAACACCATATATTTT
len: 15
abundance: NA
d_gene: NA
v_gene: TRBV19
j_gene: TRBJ1-3

CDR3aa: CASSEGGAHEQYF
CDR3nt: TGTGCCAGCAGCGAGGGGGGGGCCCACGAGCAGTACTTC
len: 13
abundance: NA
d_gene: NA
v_gene: TRBV9
j_gene: TRBJ2-7

CDR3aa: CASSPDRGPSGNTIYF
CDR3nt: TGTGCCAGCTCACCGGATAGGGGCCCCTCTGGAAACACCATATATTTT
len: 16
abundance: NA
d_gene: NA
v_gene: TRBV18
j_gene: TRBJ1-3

CDR3aa: CASSYATDGHTEAFF
CDR3nt: TGTGCCAGCAGTTACGCCACGGACGGGCACACTGAAGCTTTCTTT
len: 15
abundance: once
d_gene: NA
v_gene: TRBV6-5
j_gene: TRBJ1-1

CDR3aa: CASSPHGGETEAFF
CDR3nt: TGTGCCAGCAGCCCTCATGGGGGGGAAACTGAAGCTTTCTTT
len: 14
abundance: NA
d_gene: NA
v_gene: TRBV27
j_gene: TRBJ1-1

CDR3aa: CASSHLRPDRRLNEQFF
CDR3nt: TGTGCCAGCAGCCATCTGAGGCCGGACAGGCGGCTCAATGAGCAGTTCTTC
len: 17
abundance: NA
d_gene: TRBD1
v_gene: TRBV11-2
j_gene: TRBJ2-1

CDR3aa: CASSLRDVSPLHF
CDR3nt: TGTGCCAGCAGCCTCAGGGACGTCTCACCCCTCCACTTT
len: 13
abundance: NA
d_gene: NA
v_gene: TRBV11-2
j_gene: TRBJ1-6

CDR3aa: CASSVFVGSSYEQYF
CDR3nt: TGTGCCAGCAGTGTTTTTGTCGGCAGCTCCTACGAGCAGTACTTC
len: 15
abundance: NA
d_gene: NA
v_gene: TRBV28
j_gene: TRBJ2-7

CDR3aa: CASSKAFGAFF
CDR3nt: TGTGCCAGTAGTAAAGCCTTTGGGGCTTTCTTT
len: 11
abundance: NA
d_gene: NA
v_gene: TRBV19
j_gene: TRBJ1-1

CDR3aa: CASSHKGQGSTGELFF
CDR3nt: TGTGCCAGCAGCCACAAGGGACAGGGGAGCACCGGGGAGCTGTTTTTT
len: 16
abundance: NA
d_gene: TRBD1
v_gene: TRBV5-4
j_gene: TRBJ2-2

CDR3aa: CASSLEALGQGPYEQYF
CDR3nt: TGCGCCAGCAGCTTGGAAGCTTTGGGACAGGGGCCCTACGAGCAGTACTTC
len: 17
abundance: NA
d_gene: TRBD1
v_gene: TRBV5-1
j_gene: TRBJ2-7